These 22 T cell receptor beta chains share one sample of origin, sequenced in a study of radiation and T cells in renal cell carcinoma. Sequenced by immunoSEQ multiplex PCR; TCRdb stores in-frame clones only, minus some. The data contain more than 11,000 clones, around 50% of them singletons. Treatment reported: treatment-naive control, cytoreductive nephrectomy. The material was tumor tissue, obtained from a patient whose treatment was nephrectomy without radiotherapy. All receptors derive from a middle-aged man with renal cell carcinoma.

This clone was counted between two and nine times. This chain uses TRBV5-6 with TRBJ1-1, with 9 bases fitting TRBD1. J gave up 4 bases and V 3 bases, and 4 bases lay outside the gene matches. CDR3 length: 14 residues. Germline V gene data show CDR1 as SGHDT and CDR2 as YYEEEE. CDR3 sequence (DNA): TGTGCCAGCAGCTGGGACAGGGCTATCACTGAAGCTTTCTTT. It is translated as CASSWDRAITEAFF.

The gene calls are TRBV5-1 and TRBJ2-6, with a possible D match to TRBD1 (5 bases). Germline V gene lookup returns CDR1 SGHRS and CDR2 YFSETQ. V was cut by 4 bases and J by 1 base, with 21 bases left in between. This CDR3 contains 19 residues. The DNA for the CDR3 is TGCGCCAGCAGCCCAGCCCCGACTGGGGCAGGGTCTGGGGCCAACGTCCTGACTTTC. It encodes CASSPAPTGAGSGANVLTF.

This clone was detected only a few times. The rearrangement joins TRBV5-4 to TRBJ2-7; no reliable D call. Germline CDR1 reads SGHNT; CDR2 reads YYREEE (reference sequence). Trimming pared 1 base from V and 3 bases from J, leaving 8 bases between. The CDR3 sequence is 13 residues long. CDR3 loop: CASSLRPDYEQYF. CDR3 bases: TGTGCCAGCAGCTTGCGCCCGGACTACGAGCAGTACTTC.

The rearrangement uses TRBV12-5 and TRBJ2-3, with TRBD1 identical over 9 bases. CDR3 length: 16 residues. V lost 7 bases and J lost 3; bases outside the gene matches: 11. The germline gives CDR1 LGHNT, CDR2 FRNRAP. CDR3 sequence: CASASPTGGGTDTQYF. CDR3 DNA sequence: TGTGCTAGTGCTTCCCCCACAGGGGGCGGAACAGATACGCAGTATTTT.

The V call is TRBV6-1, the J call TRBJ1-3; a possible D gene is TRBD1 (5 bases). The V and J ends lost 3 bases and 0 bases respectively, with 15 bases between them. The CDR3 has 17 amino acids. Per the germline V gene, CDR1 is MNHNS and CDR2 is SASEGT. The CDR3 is CASSDSAGRTSGNTIYF. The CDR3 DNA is TGTGCCAGCAGTGATTCGGCAGGGCGAACCTCTGGAAACACCATATATTTT.

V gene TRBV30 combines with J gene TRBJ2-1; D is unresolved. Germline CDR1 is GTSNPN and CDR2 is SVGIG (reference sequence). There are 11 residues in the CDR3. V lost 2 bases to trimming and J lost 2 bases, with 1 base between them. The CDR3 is CAWSPYNEQFF. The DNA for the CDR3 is TGTGCCTGGAGTCCCTACAATGAGCAGTTCTTC.

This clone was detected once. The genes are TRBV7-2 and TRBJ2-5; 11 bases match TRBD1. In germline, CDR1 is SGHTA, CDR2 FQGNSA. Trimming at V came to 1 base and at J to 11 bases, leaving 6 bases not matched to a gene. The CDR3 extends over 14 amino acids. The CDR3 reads CASSLGDRGSEQYF. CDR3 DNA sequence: TGTGCCAGCAGCTTAGGGGACAGGGGGTCGGAGCAGTACTTC.

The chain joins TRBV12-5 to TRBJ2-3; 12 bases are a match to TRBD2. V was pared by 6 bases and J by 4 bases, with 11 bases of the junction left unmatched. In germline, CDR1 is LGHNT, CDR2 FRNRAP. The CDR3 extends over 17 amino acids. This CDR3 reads CASGTLAGGRLADTQYF. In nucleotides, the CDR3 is TGTGCTAGTGGGACTCTAGCGGGGGGGCGTTTGGCAGATACGCAGTATTTT.

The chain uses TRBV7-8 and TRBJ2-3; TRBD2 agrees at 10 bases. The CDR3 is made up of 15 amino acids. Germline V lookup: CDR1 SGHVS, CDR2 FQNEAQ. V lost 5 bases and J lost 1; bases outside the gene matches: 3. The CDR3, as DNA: TGTGCCAGCAGCCGCAGCGGGGGGGGCACAGATACGCAGTATTTT. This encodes CASSRSGGGTDTQYF.

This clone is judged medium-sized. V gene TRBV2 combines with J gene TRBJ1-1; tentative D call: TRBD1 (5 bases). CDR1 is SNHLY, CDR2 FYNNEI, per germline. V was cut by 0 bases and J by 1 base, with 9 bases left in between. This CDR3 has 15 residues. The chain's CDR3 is CASSEAGVGNTEAFF. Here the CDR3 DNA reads TGTGCCAGCAGTGAAGCGGGGGTTGGGAACACTGAAGCTTTCTTT.

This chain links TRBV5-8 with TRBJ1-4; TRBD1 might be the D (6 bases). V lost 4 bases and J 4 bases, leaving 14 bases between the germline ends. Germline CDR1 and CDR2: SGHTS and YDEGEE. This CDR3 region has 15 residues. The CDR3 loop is CASSGSTGRNEKLFF. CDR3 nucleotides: TGTGCCAGCAGCGGATCGACAGGCCGTAATGAAAAACTGTTTTTT.

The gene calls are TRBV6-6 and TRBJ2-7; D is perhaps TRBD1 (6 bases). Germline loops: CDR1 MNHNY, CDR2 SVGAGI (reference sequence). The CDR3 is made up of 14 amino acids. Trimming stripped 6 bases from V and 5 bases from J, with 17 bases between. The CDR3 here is CASSQQGIGNEQYF. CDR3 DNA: TGTGCCAGCAGCCAACAGGGTATTGGAAACGAGCAGTACTTC.

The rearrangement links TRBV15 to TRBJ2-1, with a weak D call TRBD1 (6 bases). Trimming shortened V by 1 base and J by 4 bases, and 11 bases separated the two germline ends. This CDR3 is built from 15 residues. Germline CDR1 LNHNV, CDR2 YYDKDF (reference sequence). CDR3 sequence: CATSRVKGEYNEQFF. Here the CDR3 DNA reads TGTGCCACCAGCAGAGTGAAGGGGGAGTACAATGAGCAGTTCTTC.

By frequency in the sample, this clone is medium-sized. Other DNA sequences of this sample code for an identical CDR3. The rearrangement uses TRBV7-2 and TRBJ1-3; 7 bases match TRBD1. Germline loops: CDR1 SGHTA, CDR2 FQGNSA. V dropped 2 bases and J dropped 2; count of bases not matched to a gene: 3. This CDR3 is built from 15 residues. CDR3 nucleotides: TGTGCCAGCAGCTTAACAGGGGCCACTGGAAACACCATATATTTT. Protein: CASSLTGATGNTIYF. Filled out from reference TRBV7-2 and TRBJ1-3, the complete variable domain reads GAGVSQSPSNKVTEKGKDVELRCDPISGHTALYWYRQSLGQGLEFLIYFQGNSAPDKSGLPSDRFSAERTGGSVSTLTIQRTQQEDSAVYLCASSLTGATGNTIYFGEGSWLTVV.

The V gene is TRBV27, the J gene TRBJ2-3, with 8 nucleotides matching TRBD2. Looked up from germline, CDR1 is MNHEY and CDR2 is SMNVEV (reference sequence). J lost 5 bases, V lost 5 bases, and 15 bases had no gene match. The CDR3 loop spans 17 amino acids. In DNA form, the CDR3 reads TGTGCCAGCAGTCCGCGGGGGTTTGCGGGGGGTGAAGATACGCAGTATTTT. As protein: CASSPRGFAGGEDTQYF.

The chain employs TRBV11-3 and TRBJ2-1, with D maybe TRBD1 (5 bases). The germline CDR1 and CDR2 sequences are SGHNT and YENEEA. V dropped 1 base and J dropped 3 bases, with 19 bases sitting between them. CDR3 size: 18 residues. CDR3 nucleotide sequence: TGTGCCAGCAGCTTAGGCCACATCCAGGGCCCTCTCTACAATGAGCAGTTCTTC. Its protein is CASSLGHIQGPLYNEQFF. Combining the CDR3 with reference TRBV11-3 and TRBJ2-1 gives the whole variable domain EAGVVQSPRYKIIEKKQPVAFWCNPISGHNTLYWYLQNLGQGPELLIRYENEEAVDDSQLPKDRFSAERLKGVDSTLKIQPAELGDSAVYLCASSLGHIQGPLYNEQFFGPGTRLTVL.

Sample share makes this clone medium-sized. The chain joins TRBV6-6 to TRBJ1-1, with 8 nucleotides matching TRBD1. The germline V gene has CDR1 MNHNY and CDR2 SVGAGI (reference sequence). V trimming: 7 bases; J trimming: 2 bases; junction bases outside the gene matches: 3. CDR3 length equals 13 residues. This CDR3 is CASNDRGNTEAFF. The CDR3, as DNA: TGTGCCAGCAACGACAGGGGTAACACTGAAGCTTTCTTT.

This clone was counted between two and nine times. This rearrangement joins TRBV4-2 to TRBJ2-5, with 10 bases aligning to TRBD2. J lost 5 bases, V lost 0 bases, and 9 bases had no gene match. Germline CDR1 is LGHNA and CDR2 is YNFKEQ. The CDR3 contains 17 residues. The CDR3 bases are TGTGCCAGCAGCCAAGAGGCGGGGATAGCGGGGGGTGAGACCCAGTACTTC. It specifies CASSQEAGIAGGETQYF.

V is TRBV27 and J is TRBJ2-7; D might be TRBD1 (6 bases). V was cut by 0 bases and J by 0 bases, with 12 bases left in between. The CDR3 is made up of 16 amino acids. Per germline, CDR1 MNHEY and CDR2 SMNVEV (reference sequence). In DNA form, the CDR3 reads TGTGCCAGCAGTTTATCAGCCAGGGGCCCCTCCTACGAGCAGTACTTC. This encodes CASSLSARGPSYEQYF.

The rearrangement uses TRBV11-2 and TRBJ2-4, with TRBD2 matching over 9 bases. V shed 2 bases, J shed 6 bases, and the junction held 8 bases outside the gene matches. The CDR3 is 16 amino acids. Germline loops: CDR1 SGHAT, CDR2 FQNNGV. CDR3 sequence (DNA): TGTGCCAGCAGCTTACTGCCTAGCGGGGCCCTAAACATTCAGTACTTC. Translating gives CASSLLPSGALNIQYF.

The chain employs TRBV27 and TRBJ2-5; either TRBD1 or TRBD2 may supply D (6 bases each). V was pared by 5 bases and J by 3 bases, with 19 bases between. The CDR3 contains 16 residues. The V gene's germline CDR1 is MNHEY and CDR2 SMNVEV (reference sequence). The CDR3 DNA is TGTGCCAGCAGTCGCCAATTCGGGGGCGGAAAAGAGACCCAGTACTTC. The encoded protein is CASSRQFGGGKETQYF.

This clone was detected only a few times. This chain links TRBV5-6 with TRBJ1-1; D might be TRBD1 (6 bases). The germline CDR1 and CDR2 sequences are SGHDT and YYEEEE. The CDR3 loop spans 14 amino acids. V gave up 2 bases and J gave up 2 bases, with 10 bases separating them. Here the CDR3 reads CASSFRQVNTEAFF. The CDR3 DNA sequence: TGTGCCAGCAGCTTTAGACAGGTTAACACTGAAGCTTTCTTT. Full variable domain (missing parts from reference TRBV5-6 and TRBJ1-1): DAGVTQSPTHLIKTRGQQVTLRCSPKSGHDTVSWYQQALGQGPQFIFQYYEEEERQRGNFPDRFSGHQFPNYSSELNVNALLLGDSALYLCASSFRQVNTEAFFGQGTRLTVV.